The T cell receptor (beta chain) described here comes from a study of cytotoxic CD8 clonotypes in ibrutinib-treated CLL. Overall study context: With a range of 6 to 36, the median treatment time before response samples were taken was over 9 months. Study-level results: Circulating CD8+ T-cell counts were tracked by baseline clonality, which exceeded that of age-matched healthy donors.

For this clone: Its specificity is unknown.

The CDR3 length is 14 residues. CDR1 is MNHEY, CDR2 SMNVEV, per germline (reference sequence). V lost 0 bases and J 3 bases, leaving 9 bases between the germline ends. The protocol was immunoSEQ multiplex PCR, while the TCRdb copy is restricted to in-frame clones and leaves out a portion. Of approximately 150,000 clones listed, nearly 90% are singletons. The TCR originated in a human donor with chronic lymphocytic leukemia. Sample: PBMCs, taken at disease progression, from a patient treated with ibrutinib. The chain links TRBV27 to TRBJ2-7; TRBD1 or TRBD2 may be the D gene (5 bases each). The DNA for the CDR3 is TGTGCCAGCAGTTTATCAGGGGACGGCTACGAGCAGTACTTC. As protein: CASSLSGDGYEQYF.